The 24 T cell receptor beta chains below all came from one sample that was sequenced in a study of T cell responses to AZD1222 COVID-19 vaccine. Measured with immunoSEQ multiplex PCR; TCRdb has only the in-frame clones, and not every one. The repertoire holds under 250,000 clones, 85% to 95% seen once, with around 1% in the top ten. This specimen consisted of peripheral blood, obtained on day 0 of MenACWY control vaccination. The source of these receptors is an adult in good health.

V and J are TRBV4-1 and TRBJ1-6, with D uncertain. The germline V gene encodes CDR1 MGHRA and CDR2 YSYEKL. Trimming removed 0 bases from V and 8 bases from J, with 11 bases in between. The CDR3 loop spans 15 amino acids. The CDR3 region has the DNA TGCGCCAGCAGCCAAGATAGTAGAGGCGATTCACCCCTCCACTTT. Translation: CASSQDSRGDSPLHF.

CDR3 in amino acids: CASSRQDRSSSYNEQFF. As DNA, the CDR3 is TGTGCCAGCAGCCGCCAGGACAGGAGCAGCTCCTACAATGAGCAGTTCTTC. The V gene is TRBV5-6, the J gene TRBJ2-1, with 7 positions matching TRBD1. This CDR3 is built from 17 residues. V shed 4 bases and J 0 bases; nucleotides not matched to a gene: 10. In germline, CDR1 is SGHDT, CDR2 YYEEEE.

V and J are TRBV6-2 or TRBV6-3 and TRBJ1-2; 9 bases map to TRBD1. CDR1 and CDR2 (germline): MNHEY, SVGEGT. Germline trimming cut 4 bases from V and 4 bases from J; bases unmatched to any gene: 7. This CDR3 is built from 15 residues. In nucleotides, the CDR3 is TGTGCCAGCAGTTCAACAGGGGGCGCAATCTATGGCTACACCTTC. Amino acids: CASSSTGGAIYGYTF.

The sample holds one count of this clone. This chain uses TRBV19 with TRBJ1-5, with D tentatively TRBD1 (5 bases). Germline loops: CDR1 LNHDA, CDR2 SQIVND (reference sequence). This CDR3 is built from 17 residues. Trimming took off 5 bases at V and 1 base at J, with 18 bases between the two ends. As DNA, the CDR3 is TGTGCCAGTAGTTCCGACAGAATCCTCGGGAGCAATCAGCCCCAGCATTTT. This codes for CASSSDRILGSNQPQHF.

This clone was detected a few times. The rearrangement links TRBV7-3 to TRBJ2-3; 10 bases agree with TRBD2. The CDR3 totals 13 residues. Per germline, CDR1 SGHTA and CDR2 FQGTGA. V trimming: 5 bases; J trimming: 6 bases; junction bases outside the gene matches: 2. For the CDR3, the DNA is TGTGCCAGCAGCCTAGCGGGGGTGGATACGCAGTATTTT. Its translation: CASSLAGVDTQYF.

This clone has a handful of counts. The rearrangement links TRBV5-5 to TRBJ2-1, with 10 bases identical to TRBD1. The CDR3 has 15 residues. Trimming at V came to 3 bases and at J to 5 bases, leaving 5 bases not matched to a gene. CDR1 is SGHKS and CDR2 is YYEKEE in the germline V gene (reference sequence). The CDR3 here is CASSWDRGTNNEQFF. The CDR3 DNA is TGTGCCAGCAGCTGGGACAGGGGAACTAACAATGAGCAGTTCTTC.

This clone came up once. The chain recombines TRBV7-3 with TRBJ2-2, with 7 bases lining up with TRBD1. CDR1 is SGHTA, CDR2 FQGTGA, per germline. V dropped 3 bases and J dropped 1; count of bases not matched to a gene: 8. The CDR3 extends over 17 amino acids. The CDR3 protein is CASSFGSYRGNTGELFF. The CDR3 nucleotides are TGTGCCAGCAGCTTTGGCTCTTACAGGGGGAACACCGGGGAGCTGTTTTTT. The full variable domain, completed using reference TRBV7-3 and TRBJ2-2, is GAGVSQTPSNKVTEKGKYVELRCDPISGHTALYWYRQSLGQGPEFLIYFQGTGAADDSGLPNDRFFAVRPEGSVSTLKIQRTERGDSAVYLCASSFGSYRGNTGELFFGEGSRLTVL.

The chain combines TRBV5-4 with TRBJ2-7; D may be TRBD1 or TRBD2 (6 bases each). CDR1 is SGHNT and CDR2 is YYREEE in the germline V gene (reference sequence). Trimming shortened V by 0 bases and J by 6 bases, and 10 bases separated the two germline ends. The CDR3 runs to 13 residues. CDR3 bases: TGTGCCAGCAGCTTGGCGGGGGCCAGCGAGCAGTACTTC. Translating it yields CASSLAGASEQYF.

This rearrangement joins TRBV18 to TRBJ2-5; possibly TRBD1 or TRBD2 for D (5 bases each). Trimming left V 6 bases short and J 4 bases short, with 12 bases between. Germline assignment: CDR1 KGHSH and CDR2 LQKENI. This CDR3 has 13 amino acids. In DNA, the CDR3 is TGTGCCAGCTCGAGGGGTGGAGGAGAGACCCAGTACTTC. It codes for CASSRGGGETQYF.

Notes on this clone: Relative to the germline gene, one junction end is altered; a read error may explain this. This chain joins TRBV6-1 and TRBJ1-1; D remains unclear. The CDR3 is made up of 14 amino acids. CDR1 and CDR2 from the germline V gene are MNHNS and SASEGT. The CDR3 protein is CASREGRRNTEAFF. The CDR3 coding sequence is TGTGCCAGCAGGGAAGGACGGCGGAACACTGAAGCTTTCTTT.

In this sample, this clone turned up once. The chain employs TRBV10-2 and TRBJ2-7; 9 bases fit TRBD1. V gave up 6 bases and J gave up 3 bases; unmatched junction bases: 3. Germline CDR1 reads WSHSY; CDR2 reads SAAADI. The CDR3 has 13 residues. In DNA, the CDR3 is TGCGCCAGCAGGGCGGGACAGGGCTACGAGCAGTACTTC. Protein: CASRAGQGYEQYF.

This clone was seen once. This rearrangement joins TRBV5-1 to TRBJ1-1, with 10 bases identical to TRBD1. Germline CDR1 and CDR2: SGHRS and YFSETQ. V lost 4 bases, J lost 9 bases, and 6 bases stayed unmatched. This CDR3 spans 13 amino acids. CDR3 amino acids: CASSPKTGGKAFF. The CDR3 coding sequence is TGCGCCAGCAGCCCAAAGACAGGGGGCAAAGCTTTCTTT.

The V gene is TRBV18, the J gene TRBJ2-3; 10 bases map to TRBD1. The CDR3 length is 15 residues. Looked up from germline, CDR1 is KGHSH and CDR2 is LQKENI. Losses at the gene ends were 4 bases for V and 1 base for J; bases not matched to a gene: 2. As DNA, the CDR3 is TGTGCCAGCTCACGTGGACAGGGGGGCACAGATACGCAGTATTTT. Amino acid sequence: CASSRGQGGTDTQYF. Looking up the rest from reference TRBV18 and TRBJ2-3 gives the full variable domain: NAGVMQNPRHLVRRRGQEARLRCSPMKGHSHVYWYRQLPEEGLKFMVYLQKENIIDESGMPKERFSAEFPKEGPSILRIQQVVRGDSAAYFCASSRGQGGTDTQYFGPGTRLTVL.

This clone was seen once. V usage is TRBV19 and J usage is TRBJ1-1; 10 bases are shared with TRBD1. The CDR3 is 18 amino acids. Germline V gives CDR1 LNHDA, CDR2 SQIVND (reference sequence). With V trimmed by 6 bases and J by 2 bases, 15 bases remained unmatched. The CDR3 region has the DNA TGTGCCAGTAGCCGCACTAGGGGGGGACAGGGGAGAAACACTGAAGCTTTCTTT. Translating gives CASSRTRGGQGRNTEAFF.

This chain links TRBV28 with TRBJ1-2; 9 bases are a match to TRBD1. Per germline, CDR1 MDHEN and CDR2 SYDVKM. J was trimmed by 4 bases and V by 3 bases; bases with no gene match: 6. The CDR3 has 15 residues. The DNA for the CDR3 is TGTGCCAGCAGTTTGGCCAAGACAGGGGGCTATGGCTACACCTTC. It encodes CASSLAKTGGYGYTF.

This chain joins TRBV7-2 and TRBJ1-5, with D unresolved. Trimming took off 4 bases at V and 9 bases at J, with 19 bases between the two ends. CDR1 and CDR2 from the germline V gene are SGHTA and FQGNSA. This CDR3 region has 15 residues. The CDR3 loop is CASSSMDLPAVPQHF. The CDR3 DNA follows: TGTGCCAGCAGCTCTATGGACCTCCCTGCGGTGCCCCAGCATTTT.

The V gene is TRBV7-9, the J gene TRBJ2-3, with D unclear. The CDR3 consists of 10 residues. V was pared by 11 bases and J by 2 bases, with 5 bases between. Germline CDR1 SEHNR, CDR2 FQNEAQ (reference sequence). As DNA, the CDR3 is TGTGCCTCTAACACAGATACGCAGTATTTT. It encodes CASNTDTQYF.

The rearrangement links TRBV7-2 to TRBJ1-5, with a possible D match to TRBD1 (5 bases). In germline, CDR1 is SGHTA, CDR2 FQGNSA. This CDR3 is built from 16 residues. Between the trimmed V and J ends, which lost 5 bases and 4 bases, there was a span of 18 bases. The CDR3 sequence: CASSPRGGDQNQPQHF. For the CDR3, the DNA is TGTGCCAGCAGCCCCCGCGGCGGGGACCAGAATCAGCCCCAGCATTTT.

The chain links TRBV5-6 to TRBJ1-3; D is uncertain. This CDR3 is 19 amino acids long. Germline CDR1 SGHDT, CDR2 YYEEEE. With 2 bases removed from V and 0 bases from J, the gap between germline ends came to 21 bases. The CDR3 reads CASSFHTSHWGSSGNTIYF. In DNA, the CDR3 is TGTGCCAGCAGCTTCCATACTTCCCATTGGGGTTCCTCTGGAAACACCATATATTTT.

CDR3 nucleotide sequence: TGCAGCGTGGAGCGAGAGACCCAGTACTTC. Protein product: CSVERETQYF. V usage is TRBV29-1 and J usage is TRBJ2-5, with unresolved D. Germline values: CDR1 SQVTM, CDR2 ANQGSEA. The CDR3 contains 10 residues. V was cut by 6 bases and J by 4 bases, with 6 bases left in between.

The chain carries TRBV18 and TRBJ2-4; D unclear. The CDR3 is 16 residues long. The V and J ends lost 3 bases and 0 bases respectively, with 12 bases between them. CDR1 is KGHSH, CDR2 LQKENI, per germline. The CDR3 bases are TGTGCCAGCTCACCGTCAAGAACGCTAGCCAAAAACATTCAGTACTTC. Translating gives CASSPSRTLAKNIQYF.

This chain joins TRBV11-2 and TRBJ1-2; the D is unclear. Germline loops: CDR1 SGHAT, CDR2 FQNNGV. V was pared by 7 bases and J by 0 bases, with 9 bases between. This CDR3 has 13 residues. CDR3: CASTQQTNYGYTF. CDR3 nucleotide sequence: TGTGCCAGCACCCAACAAACTAACTATGGCTACACCTTC.

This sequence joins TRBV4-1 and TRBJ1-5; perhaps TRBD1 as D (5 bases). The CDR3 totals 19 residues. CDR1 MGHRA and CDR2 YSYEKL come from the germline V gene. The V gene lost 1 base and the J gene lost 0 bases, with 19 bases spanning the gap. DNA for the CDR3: TGCGCCAGCAGCCAAGGTCTCCGGGGAGGGGCCTATAGCAATCAGCCCCAGCATTTT. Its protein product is CASSQGLRGGAYSNQPQHF.

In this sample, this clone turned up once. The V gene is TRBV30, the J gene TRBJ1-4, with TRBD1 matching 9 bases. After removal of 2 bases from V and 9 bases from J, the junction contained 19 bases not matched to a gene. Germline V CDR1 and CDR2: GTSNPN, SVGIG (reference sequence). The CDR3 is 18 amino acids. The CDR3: CAWSIKAGQGPKVKKLFF. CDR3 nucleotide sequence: TGTGCCTGGAGTATCAAGGCGGGACAGGGACCAAAAGTGAAAAAACTGTTTTTT.